The sequence of this T cell receptor (beta chain) was determined in a study of metastatic and nonmetastatic thyroid tumors. Study conclusions and caveats: TCR beta diversity was reportedly significantly higher in malignant thyroid tumors than benign nodules, in blood and tumor.

TCRdb re-analyzed the PCR reads through MiXCR. The sample consists of tens of thousands of clones, around 25% of them appearing once. Among the patients, none had received any treatment before thyroid surgery. Points on this clone: Antigen specificity is unknown.

This receptor was taken from a male donor with papillary thyroid cancer or a benign thyroid nodule (not recorded which). Some clones in this sample may be carry-over from other donors' samples. Sample: blood.

The CDR3 is CASSGLAEVYNEQFF. CDR3 in DNA: TGTGCCAGCAGCGGATTAGCGGAAGTCTACAATGAGCAGTTCTTC. This rearrangement joins TRBV11-1 to TRBJ2-1; D possibly corresponds to TRBD2 (6 bases). V was shortened by 5 bases and J by 3 bases, with 14 bases between the two germline ends. The CDR3 extends over 15 amino acids. Germline V CDR1 and CDR2: SGHAT, FQDESV (reference sequence).